This TCR beta chain appears in the sequencing data of a study of shared clonotypes between healthy human individuals. Whole-study context: A donor's plate count was three for CD4 naive and three for CD4 memory; CD8 naive had two and CD8 memory one. Study findings and constraints: Naive subsets, compared against memory subsets, generally had larger estimated richness values. Among donors, sharing of clonotypes was expected to be affected by sequencing depth.

With respect to this clone: Its antigen is unknown.

Germline-derived CDR1 and CDR2 are LNHDA and SQIVND (reference sequence). The CDR3 consists of 14 residues. V lost 1 base to trimming and J lost 10 bases, with 16 bases between them. Clones were sequenced by immunoSEQ multiplex PCR, and TCRdb holds only the in-frame ones, with some missing. This sample has 2.3 million or so clones, with more than 80% found just once. The specimen was naive CD4+ T cells from PBMCs. The subset denotes: CD45RA+ positively selected. The sequence was obtained from a man between 18 and 35 years old in good health. Some clones in this sample may be carry-over from other donors' samples. The chain links TRBV19 to TRBJ1-2, with D unresolved. The CDR3 sequence is CASSIGVWDRPYTF. The DNA for the CDR3 is TGTGCCAGTAGTATAGGGGTCTGGGATCGGCCCTACACCTTC.